The entry below gives a single T cell receptor beta chain sequence along with its context. V was pared by 2 bases and J by 5 bases, with 3 bases of the junction left unmatched. The CDR3 length is 14 residues. Germline V gives CDR1 KGHSH, CDR2 LQKENI. This specimen comes from a study of blood T cell repertoires in COVID-19. Study context: Specimens from acute and convalescent COVID-19 originated in the United States, Italy and Spain.

TCRdb's copy holds only in-frame clones and misses some; the assay was immunoSEQ multiplex PCR. Among some 58,000 clones, 85% to 95% were seen once, and the ten largest hold approximately 4.2%. The chain employs TRBV18 and TRBJ2-1; 7 nucleotides match TRBD1. The origin of this receptor is a man in his fifties or sixties with active COVID-19. The sequenced sample was peripheral blood. CDR3 amino acids: CASSPVGQNNEQFF. The CDR3 DNA follows: TGTGCCAGCTCACCAGTGGGACAGAACAATGAGCAGTTCTTC.